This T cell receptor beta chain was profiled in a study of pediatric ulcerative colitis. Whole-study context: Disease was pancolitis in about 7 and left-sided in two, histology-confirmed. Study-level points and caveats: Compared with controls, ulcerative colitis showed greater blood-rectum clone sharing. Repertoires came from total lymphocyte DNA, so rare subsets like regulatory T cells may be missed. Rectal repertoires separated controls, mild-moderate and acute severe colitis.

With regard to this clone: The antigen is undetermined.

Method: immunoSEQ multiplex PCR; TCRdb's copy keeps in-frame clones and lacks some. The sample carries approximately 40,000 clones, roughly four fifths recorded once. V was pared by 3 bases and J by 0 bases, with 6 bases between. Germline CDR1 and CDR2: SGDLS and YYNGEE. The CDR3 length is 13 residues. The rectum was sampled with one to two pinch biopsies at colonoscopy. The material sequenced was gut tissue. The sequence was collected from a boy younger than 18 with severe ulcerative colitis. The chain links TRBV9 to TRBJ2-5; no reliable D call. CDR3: CASSGKYQETQYF. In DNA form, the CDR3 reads TGTGCCAGCAGCGGGAAGTACCAAGAGACCCAGTACTTC.